This TCR beta chain comes out of a study of shared clonotypes between healthy human individuals. On the study more broadly: Plates per donor: three CD4 naive, three CD4 memory, two CD8 naive, one CD8 memory.

Here immunoSEQ multiplex PCR was the method, and the copy in TCRdb shows in-frame clones only, minus some. In the table there are some 360,000 clones, more than 60% of which are singletons. Naive CD45RA+ and memory CD45RA-negative subsets were split from CD4+ cells. CDR1 MNHNY and CDR2 SVGAGI come from the germline V gene (reference sequence). The CDR3 is 11 residues long. Trimming pared 9 bases from V and 2 bases from J, leaving 7 bases between. The sample comprised memory CD4+ T cells sorted from blood. Subset described: CD45RA-negative fraction. This receptor was taken from a man aged 25 to 45 in good health. The V gene is TRBV6-6, the J gene TRBJ1-1; D uncertain. The CDR3 loop is CASQLNTEAFF. CDR3 nucleotide sequence: TGTGCCAGTCAATTAAACACTGAAGCTTTCTTT.